The 23 T cell receptor beta chains below were found in one sample sequenced in a study of blood T cells in healthy people across ages. Primers used in a second PCR of roughly 6 to 11 cycles were a sample-barcoded 5' primer and a J-beta primer mix. MiXCR was run by TCRdb on the 5' RACE reads, yielding one entry per CDR3 protein. This table has more than 650,000 distinct CDR3 sequences, about 24% appearing once. The sequenced material came from blood. These receptors were collected from a man between 65 and 85 years old in good health.

This chain uses TRBV6-1 with TRBJ1-4, with a possible D match to TRBD1 (6 bases). The ends were cut back, 4 bases at V and 5 bases at J, with 11 bases in the middle. This CDR3 comprises 14 residues. Germline V CDR1 and CDR2: MNHNS, SASEGT. CDR3 amino acids: CASSGDRLNEKLFF. Here the CDR3 DNA reads TGTGCCAGCAGTGGTGACAGGCTGAATGAAAAACTGTTTTTT.

This sequence joins TRBV6-6 and TRBJ1-4; weak D call: TRBD1 (6 bases). This CDR3 has 14 residues. V lost 2 bases and J 7 bases, leaving 11 bases between the germline ends. CDR1 and CDR2 from the germline V gene are MNHNY and SVGAGI (reference sequence). CDR3 protein: CASSYGRGREKLFF. CDR3 sequence (DNA): TGTGCCAGCAGTTACGGCAGGGGCCGTGAAAAACTGTTTTTT.

There are many counts of this clonotype. The chain has TRBV29-1 and TRBJ1-4, with D maybe TRBD1 (6 bases). Germline CDR1 is SQVTM and CDR2 is ANQGSEA. The CDR3 runs to 13 residues. V lost 7 bases to trimming and J lost 7 bases, with 16 bases between them. The CDR3 reads CSAERGRGEKLFF. Written as DNA, the CDR3 is TGCAGCGCCGAACGGGGGCGAGGTGAAAAACTGTTTTTT.

CDR3 amino acids: CASSGAGPLGELFF. Here the CDR3 DNA reads TGTGCCAGCAGTGGAGCGGGGCCCCTCGGGGAGCTGTTTTTT. This chain uses TRBV28 with TRBJ2-2; TRBD2 matches at 7 bases. CDR1 is MDHEN and CDR2 is SYDVKM in the germline V gene. V lost 5 bases and J lost 7; bases outside the gene matches: 7. The CDR3 covers 14 residues.

The chain employs TRBV5-1 and TRBJ1-2; maybe TRBD1 (6 bases). V lost 1 base and J lost 6, with 25 bases in between. The CDR3 has 18 amino acids. Germline V CDR1 and CDR2: SGHRS, YFSETQ. The CDR3 here is CASSLRPRTAKKNHGYTF. In DNA form, the CDR3 reads TGCGCCAGCAGCTTGCGGCCAAGGACAGCAAAAAAAAACCATGGCTACACCTTC. Together with reference TRBV5-1 and TRBJ1-2, the CDR3 gives the full variable domain: KAGVTQTPRYLIKTRGQQVTLSCSPISGHRSVSWYQQTPGQGLQFLFEYFSETQRNKGNFPGRFSGRQFSNSRSEMNVSTLELGDSALYLCASSLRPRTAKKNHGYTFGSGTRLTVV.

There are a few counts of this clonotype. The rearrangement links TRBV5-1 to TRBJ2-7; D is possibly TRBD1 (5 bases). V shed 0 bases and J shed 4 bases, with 11 bases lying between them. The germline V gene encodes CDR1 SGHRS and CDR2 YFSETQ. The CDR3 sequence is 14 residues long. In nucleotides, the CDR3 is TGCGCCAGCAGCTTGGCTCCGACAGCTTACGAGCAGTACTTC. This translates into CASSLAPTAYEQYF.

The rearrangement joins TRBV14 to TRBJ2-1, with TRBD1 matching 8 bases. V lost 1 base and J lost 3; bases outside the gene matches: 8. Germline loops: CDR1 SGHDN, CDR2 FVKESK. The CDR3 is 17 amino acids. The chain's CDR3 is CASSQGVQGVYYNEQFF. DNA of the CDR3: TGTGCCAGCAGCCAAGGGGTACAGGGGGTGTACTACAATGAGCAGTTCTTC.

There are a few counts of this clonotype. The chain is built from TRBV14 and TRBJ1-1; D unresolved. Germline V gene lookup returns CDR1 SGHDN and CDR2 FVKESK. The CDR3 is 16 residues long. Deletions cut 1 base from V and 5 bases from J, with 17 bases between. The CDR3, as DNA: TGTGCCAGCAGCCAAGTCAACGAGGGAAGGAGGACTGAAGCTTTCTTT. Its translation: CASSQVNEGRRTEAFF.

J is TRBJ2-7 and V is TRBV12-3 or TRBV12-4; D is unresolved. Trimming took 2 bases from V and 1 from J, leaving 6 bases between them. This CDR3 spans 13 amino acids. The CDR3 loop is CASSLLRSYEQYF. In nucleotides, the CDR3 is TGTGCCAGCAGTTTATTGAGGTCCTACGAGCAGTACTTC.

Here the CDR3 reads CSASGDFWNTEAFF. The CDR3 nucleotides read TGCAGTGCTAGTGGGGATTTTTGGAACACTGAAGCTTTCTTT. V is TRBV20-1 and J is TRBJ1-1; no firm D call. The V and J ends lost 3 bases and 1 base respectively, with 12 bases between them. The CDR3 has 14 amino acids. The germline V gene encodes CDR1 DFQATT and CDR2 SNEGSKA (reference sequence).

This clonotype was counted a few times. This chain joins TRBV12-3 or TRBV12-4 and TRBJ2-3; D remains ambiguous. This CDR3 has 14 residues. The V gene lost 5 bases and the J gene lost 1 base, with 10 bases spanning the gap. This CDR3 reads CASSMERGTDTQYF. The DNA of the CDR3 is TGTGCCAGCAGTATGGAGAGAGGCACAGATACGCAGTATTTT.

V gene TRBV28 combines with J gene TRBJ2-1; maybe TRBD1 (6 bases). Germline assignment: CDR1 MDHEN and CDR2 SYDVKM. The ends were cut back, 5 bases at V and 1 base at J, with 15 bases in the middle. There are 16 residues in the CDR3. CDR3 DNA: TGTGCCAGCAGTGGAGCAGGAAGGGGGTCCTACAATGAGCAGTTCTTC. It is translated as CASSGAGRGSYNEQFF.

This clonotype showed up just a few times. The chain joins TRBV5-1 to TRBJ2-3; D not resolved. V gave up 4 bases and J gave up 0 bases, with 9 bases separating them. CDR1 is SGHRS and CDR2 is YFSETQ in the germline V gene. The CDR3 contains 14 residues. DNA of the CDR3: TGCGCCAGCAGCATACCGTCTAGCACAGATACGCAGTATTTT. Amino acids: CASSIPSSTDTQYF.

In its sample, this clonotype was seen many times. This sequence joins TRBV12-3 or TRBV12-4 and TRBJ1-5, with D perhaps matching TRBD1 (6 bases). Trimming stripped 0 bases from V and 7 bases from J, with 7 bases between. CDR3 length: 13 amino acids. CDR3 coding DNA: TGTGCCAGCAGTTTAGCAGGGGGACAGCCCCAGCATTTT. It specifies CASSLAGGQPQHF.

The V call is TRBV5-6, the J call TRBJ2-3; 9 nucleotides match TRBD2. The CDR3 has 15 residues. Germline V lookup: CDR1 SGHDT, CDR2 YYEEEE. Germline trimming cut 2 bases from V and 6 bases from J; bases unmatched to any gene: 7. The CDR3 sequence is CASSFTGTSSDTQYF. CDR3 DNA sequence: TGTGCCAGCAGCTTCACCGGGACTAGCAGCGATACGCAGTATTTT.

The chain links TRBV11-2 to TRBJ2-5; D is perhaps TRBD2 (6 bases). Between the trimmed V and J ends, which lost 3 bases and 13 bases, there was a span of 18 bases. CDR3 length: 13 amino acids. Germline CDR1 SGHAT, CDR2 FQNNGV. The CDR3 loop is CASSFRSRELGYF. As DNA, the CDR3 is TGTGCCAGCAGCTTCAGATCTCGGGAGTTGGGGTACTTC.

The chain recombines TRBV29-1 with TRBJ2-1, with D possibly being TRBD1 (5 bases). The J call may be faulty, since TRBJ2-7 better matches the DNA end. The CDR3 has 13 amino acids. The germline V gene has CDR1 SQVTM and CDR2 ANQGSEA. CDR3: CSVSQGGFYEQYV. DNA for the CDR3: TGCAGCGTTTCTCAGGGTGGATTTTACGAGCAGTACGTC.

The rearrangement links TRBV7-2 to TRBJ1-1; TRBD1 might be the D (5 bases). In germline, CDR1 is SGHTA, CDR2 FQGNSA. V shed 1 base and J shed 4 bases, with 13 bases lying between them. The CDR3 extends over 15 amino acids. The CDR3 region is CASSLGTQLATEAFF. The CDR3 DNA reads as TGTGCCAGCAGCTTAGGGACACAGCTCGCCACTGAAGCTTTCTTT.

This clonotype has a handful of counts. V usage is TRBV5-6 and J usage is TRBJ1-1; D might be TRBD1 (5 bases). V dropped 0 bases and J dropped 6 bases, with 9 bases sitting between them. Germline V CDR1 and CDR2: SGHDT, YYEEEE. The CDR3 has 13 amino acids. The CDR3 nucleotides read TGTGCCAGCAGCTTGGAGGGGAGCGCTGAAGCTTTCTTT. It codes for CASSLEGSAEAFF.

This chain joins TRBV7-9 and TRBJ1-2; no clear D gene. CDR3 size: 13 residues. Germline CDR1 and CDR2: SEHNR and FQNEAQ (reference sequence). V gave up 5 bases and J gave up 4 bases, with 11 bases separating them. DNA for the CDR3: TGTGCCAGCAGCGCCGGACTCTTCTATGGCTACACCTTC. This encodes CASSAGLFYGYTF.

This clonotype has a handful of counts. At one boundary the junction diverges from the germline segment, which might be a read error. The rearrangement uses TRBV27 and TRBJ2-5; D is possibly TRBD1 or TRBD2 (5 bases each). This CDR3 is 16 amino acids long. CDR1 and CDR2 from the germline V gene are MNHEY and SMNVEV (reference sequence). This CDR3 is CAGSSRDQNSRETQYF. The CDR3, as DNA: TGTGCCGGCAGTTCCCGGGACCAAAACTCCCGGGAGACCCAGTACTTC.

This chain joins TRBV20-1 and TRBJ1-2, with D perhaps matching TRBD1 (6 bases). V lost 0 bases and J 3 bases, leaving 11 bases between the germline ends. There are 14 residues in the CDR3. Germline V gene sequence: CDR1 DFQATT, CDR2 SNEGSKA (reference sequence). As DNA, the CDR3 is TGCAGTGCTAGAGATGCCACAGGGTACTATGGCTACACCTTC. Protein: CSARDATGYYGYTF.

The chain uses TRBV9 and TRBJ2-5; 12 nucleotides agree with TRBD2. The J call may be in error: the DNA end matches TRBJ2-1 better. Germline V gene data show CDR1 as SGDLS and CDR2 as YYNGEE. The CDR3 extends over 15 amino acids. Written as DNA, the CDR3 is TGTGCCAGCAGCCCACCGACTAGCGGGAGCCCTGAGCAGTTCTTC. It encodes CASSPPTSGSPEQFF.